These 29 T cell receptor beta chains share one sample of origin, sequenced in a study of blood T cell repertoires in COVID-19 (dated by TCRdb to the early 2020s). Libraries were built with the immunoSEQ multiplex PCR assay. TCRdb stores this immuneACCESS table with in-frame sequences only. Part of the clones is absent; in the studies checked, under half of the shortfall reflects unresolved V genes, and no reason is known for the rest. Across this sample there are around 160,000 clones, with around 87% seen only once. Jointly, the top ten make up approximately 6.2% of the sample. Sequencing was performed on peripheral blood. The source is a man older than 75 with acute or convalescent COVID-19.

This clone was counted once. The V gene is TRBV19, the J gene TRBJ2-5, with D possibly matching TRBD2 (6 bases). From germline, CDR1 is LNHDA and CDR2 SQIVND (reference sequence). The CDR3 spans 15 residues. V shed 10 bases and J shed 7 bases, with 25 bases lying between them. For the CDR3, the DNA is TGTGCCACCGGACTAATCTCTCCAGGGATCGTGACCCAGTACTTC. Translating it yields CATGLISPGIVTQYF.

The chain carries TRBV28 and TRBJ2-7; 7 bases align to TRBD2. V lost 0 bases and J lost 6; bases outside the gene matches: 8. The CDR3 is made up of 15 amino acids. CDR1 MDHEN and CDR2 SYDVKM come from the germline V gene. The CDR3 loop is CASSLWSGGGLEQYF. Here the CDR3 DNA reads TGTGCCAGCAGTTTATGGTCGGGGGGAGGGCTCGAGCAGTACTTC.

The chain employs TRBV7-9 and TRBJ2-5; 7 bases are shared with TRBD2. The CDR3 length is 14 residues. Germline CDR1 SEHNR, CDR2 FQNEAQ (reference sequence). V lost 5 bases to trimming and J lost 4 bases; unmatched junction nucleotides: 7. The CDR3 region is CASSQTSVRETQYF. CDR3 bases: TGTGCCAGCAGCCAAACTAGCGTAAGAGAGACCCAGTACTTC. The full variable domain, in which reference TRBV7-9 and TRBJ2-5 provide the parts outside the CDR3, is DTGVSQNPRHKITKRGQNVTFRCDPISEHNRLYWYRQTLGQGPEFLTYFQNEAQLEKSRLLSDRFSAERPKGSFSTLEIQRTEQGDSAMYLCASSQTSVRETQYFGPGTRLLVL.

This clone was seen a handful of times. The chain links TRBV5-1 to TRBJ2-7; no definite D call. CDR1 and CDR2 from the germline V gene are SGHRS and YFSETQ. The CDR3 runs to 15 residues. V lost 0 bases and J 8 bases, leaving 18 bases between the germline ends. This CDR3 reads CASSLEVRPFSKQYF. In nucleotides, the CDR3 is TGCGCCAGCAGCTTGGAGGTCAGGCCCTTCTCCAAGCAGTACTTC.

The chain couples TRBV5-1 to TRBJ1-5; tentative D call: TRBD1 (5 bases). The CDR3 extends over 14 amino acids. Trimming stripped 4 bases from V and 6 bases from J, with 14 bases between. Germline CDR1 SGHRS, CDR2 YFSETQ. CDR3 loop: CASSLGGLGQPQHF. CDR3 nucleotides: TGCGCCAGCAGCCTCGGGGGGTTGGGTCAGCCCCAGCATTTT.

A single count supports this clone. The chain links TRBV27 to TRBJ2-7, with 10 bases fitting TRBD2. The CDR3 contains 14 residues. After removal of 3 bases from V and 3 bases from J, the junction contained 2 bases not matched to a gene. Per the germline V gene, CDR1 is MNHEY and CDR2 is SMNVEV (reference sequence). The CDR3 is CASSFTSGVYEQYF. For the CDR3, the DNA is TGTGCCAGCAGTTTCACTAGCGGGGTCTACGAGCAGTACTTC.

J is TRBJ2-2 and V is TRBV3-1 (or the pseudogene TRBV3-2); 12 bases map to TRBD2. The germline gives CDR1 LGHDT, CDR2 YNNKEL (reference sequence). Trimming took 4 bases from V and 6 from J; bases not matched to a gene: 0. CDR3 length: 14 residues. Here the CDR3 DNA reads TGTGCCAGCAGCCCTAGCGGGGGGGCCGGGGAGCTGTTTTTT. It is translated as CASSPSGGAGELFF.

The V call is TRBV6-2 or TRBV6-3, the J call TRBJ2-5; 14 bases agree with TRBD2. Germline-derived CDR1 and CDR2 are MNHEY and SVGEGT. The CDR3 is 18 amino acids. Trimming cost V 4 bases and J 5 bases; bases outside gene matches: 12. CDR3 sequence reads: CASSSLTSGGAARETQYF. CDR3 in DNA: TGTGCCAGCAGTTCCTTGACTAGCGGGGGGGCCGCGCGGGAGACCCAGTACTTC.

V gene TRBV5-1 combines with J gene TRBJ1-2; TRBD1 might be the D (5 bases). The V gene lost 4 bases and the J gene lost 7 bases, with 17 bases spanning the gap. The CDR3 contains 14 residues. Germline V gene data show CDR1 as SGHRS and CDR2 as YFSETQ. CDR3 region: CASSPGGGTGGYTF. The CDR3 region has the DNA TGCGCCAGCAGCCCCGGCGGAGGGACCGGTGGCTACACCTTC.

This sequence joins TRBV12-2 and TRBJ2-1; the D call in the table, TRBD2, was not verified against the DNA. TRBV12-2 is shown as a pseudogene. The CDR3 spans 17 residues. CDR3 residues: CASRLEGLAGASDEQFF. DNA of the CDR3: TGTGCAAGTCGCTTAGAGGGGCTAGCGGGAGCGTCTGATGAGCAGTTCTTC.

The chain is built from TRBV6-2 or TRBV6-3 and TRBJ2-7, with 12 nucleotides matching TRBD2. The V and J ends lost 2 bases and 6 bases, in that order; junction bases with no gene match: 8. The CDR3 spans 16 residues. Germline V gene sequence: CDR1 MNHEY, CDR2 SVGEGT. The CDR3 loop reads CASSYPTSGRLLEQYF. For the CDR3, the DNA is TGTGCCAGCAGTTACCCGACTAGCGGGAGACTCCTCGAGCAGTACTTC.

The rearrangement links TRBV29-1 to TRBJ2-5; 8 bases fit TRBD1. CDR1 is SQVTM, CDR2 ANQGSEA, per germline. With V trimmed by 3 bases and J by 4 bases, 1 base remained unmatched. There are 12 residues in the CDR3. In DNA form, the CDR3 reads TGCAGCGTTGATCAGGGGGCAGAGACCCAGTACTTC. Encoded protein: CSVDQGAETQYF.

The chain recombines TRBV5-8 with TRBJ1-3; 8 nucleotides align to TRBD1. The germline CDR1 and CDR2 sequences are SGHTS and YDEGEE. V trimming: 6 bases; J trimming: 0 bases; junction bases outside the gene matches: 2. The CDR3 runs to 14 residues. The DNA of the CDR3 is TGTGCCAGCACGGACAGGGTCTCTGGAAACACCATATATTTT. Amino acids: CASTDRVSGNTIYF.

The V call is TRBV6-1, the J call TRBJ2-5, with TRBD1 matching over 9 bases. The CDR3 is made up of 15 amino acids. Germline V CDR1 and CDR2: MNHNS, SASEGT. V was pared by 3 bases and J by 5 bases, with 7 bases of the junction left unmatched. The CDR3, as DNA: TGTGCCAGCAGTGAGGGGACAGGGACCAGGGAGACCCAGTACTTC. This codes for CASSEGTGTRETQYF.

The rearrangement links TRBV4-2 to TRBJ1-5; tentatively, D is TRBD1 (6 bases). V was clipped by 5 bases and J by 0 bases, with 11 bases between them. The CDR3 runs 15 residues. Per germline, CDR1 LGHNA and CDR2 YNFKEQ. The CDR3 DNA is TGTGCCAGCAGCGAAACAGGGCCTAGCAATCAGCCCCAGCATTTT. This codes for CASSETGPSNQPQHF.

The J gene is TRBJ2-6, the V gene TRBV24-1; no reliable D call. Germline CDR1 reads KGHDR; CDR2 reads SFDVKD. The V end lost 3 bases, the J end lost 0 bases, and 5 bases lay between the germline ends. This CDR3 contains 15 residues. The CDR3 spells CATSDLSSGANVLTF. In DNA form, the CDR3 reads TGTGCCACCAGTGATCTTAGCTCTGGGGCCAACGTCCTGACTTTC.

V usage is TRBV4-1 and J usage is TRBJ1-1, with 8 bases that match TRBD1. CDR1 is MGHRA, CDR2 YSYEKL, per germline. CDR3 length equals 16 residues. Unmatched junction bases numbered 8, after V lost 4 bases and J lost 1 base. DNA of the CDR3: TGCGCCAGCAGCCTCACCTCAGGACAGGGGAACACTGAAGCTTTCTTT. Its translation: CASSLTSGQGNTEAFF.

This sequence joins TRBV5-1 and TRBJ2-7; 7 nucleotides line up with TRBD2. CDR3 size: 15 residues. From germline, CDR1 is SGHRS and CDR2 YFSETQ. J gave up 0 bases and V 0 bases, and 3 bases lay outside the gene matches. CDR3 bases: TGCGCCAGCAGCTTGGCGCTAGCGGCCTCCTACGAGCAGTACTTC. Its protein product is CASSLALAASYEQYF.

In this sample, this clone turned up a few times. This rearrangement joins TRBV5-1 to TRBJ2-2, with D maybe TRBD1 (6 bases). The CDR3 runs 14 residues. Trimming left V 3 bases short and J 5 bases short, with 11 bases between. Germline loops: CDR1 SGHRS, CDR2 YFSETQ. In DNA, the CDR3 is TGCGCCAGCAGCTGGGGACAACGGACCGGGGAGCTGTTTTTT. Translation: CASSWGQRTGELFF.

On this clone: This same CDR3 is encoded by further DNA sequences in the sample. This sequence joins TRBV5-1 and TRBJ1-2, with 10 bases fitting TRBD1. Germline CDR1 and CDR2: SGHRS and YFSETQ. V was clipped by 3 bases and J by 3 bases; unmatched bases: 2. This CDR3 has 14 residues. The CDR3 sequence: CASSSGTGDYGYTF. The CDR3 DNA reads TGCGCCAGCAGCTCCGGGACAGGGGACTATGGCTACACCTTC.

The rearrangement uses TRBV10-3 and TRBJ2-3; 8 bases are shared with TRBD1. The J segment lost 5 bases and the V segment lost 0 bases, leaving 4 bases of the junction unmatched. The CDR3 has 15 amino acids. Germline lookup yields CDR1 ENHRY and CDR2 SYGVKD. CDR3 DNA sequence: TGTGCCATCAGTGAGTCTCGACAGGGGATAGATACGCAGTATTTT. Translated: CAISESRQGIDTQYF.

The chain uses TRBV5-1 and TRBJ2-1; the D gene is possibly TRBD2 (6 bases). The length of the CDR3 is 19 residues. V dropped 5 bases and J dropped 8 bases, with 32 bases sitting between them. Germline CDR1 SGHRS, CDR2 YFSETQ. The CDR3: CASRSVVAGRYGGYDEQFF. In nucleotides, the CDR3 is TGCGCCAGCAGATCCGTCGTGGCGGGGAGGTACGGTGGGTACGATGAGCAGTTCTTC.

This chain links TRBV14 with TRBJ2-7; 9 bases are shared with TRBD2. The CDR3 is made up of 14 amino acids. The V and J ends lost 1 base and 7 bases, in that order; junction bases with no gene match: 5. CDR1 is SGHDN, CDR2 FVKESK, per germline. CDR3 in amino acids: CASSQGGRAREQYF. CDR3 sequence (DNA): TGTGCCAGCAGCCAAGGCGGGAGGGCTCGGGAGCAGTACTTC.

The chain carries TRBV4-1 and TRBJ1-1, with a possible D match to TRBD1 (5 bases). Germline assignment: CDR1 MGHRA and CDR2 YSYEKL. The CDR3 consists of 17 residues. V was shortened by 1 base and J by 3 bases, with 18 bases between the two germline ends. The CDR3 sequence: CASSQVALSSGYTEAFF. In nucleotides, the CDR3 is TGCGCCAGCAGCCAAGTTGCACTATCGTCAGGGTACACTGAAGCTTTCTTT.

V and J are TRBV10-3 and TRBJ1-5; 10 nucleotides agree with TRBD1. The CDR3 spans 13 residues. Trimming at V came to 8 bases and at J to 5 bases, leaving 3 bases not matched to a gene. The germline gives CDR1 ENHRY, CDR2 SYGVKD. The CDR3, as DNA: TGTGCCATCGGGACAGGGGAAGATCAGCCCCAGCATTTT. Residues: CAIGTGEDQPQHF.

This clone has more than one count but fewer than ten. The rearrangement links TRBV19 to TRBJ2-1; perhaps TRBD1 as D (6 bases). The CDR3 totals 14 residues. V lost 4 bases and J 5 bases, leaving 12 bases between the germline ends. CDR1 is LNHDA and CDR2 is SQIVND in the germline V gene (reference sequence). CDR3 amino acids: CASSKQGPHNEQFF. CDR3 DNA: TGTGCCAGTAGTAAGCAGGGGCCCCACAATGAGCAGTTCTTC.

The V and J genes are TRBV24-1 and TRBJ2-3; 8 nucleotides align to TRBD1. The CDR3 is made up of 15 amino acids. Unmatched junction bases numbered 4, after V lost 1 base and J lost 5 bases. In germline, CDR1 is KGHDR, CDR2 SFDVKD. CDR3 amino acids: CATSDFGQGRDTQYF. In DNA, the CDR3 is TGTGCCACCAGTGATTTTGGACAGGGCAGAGATACGCAGTATTTT.

J is TRBJ1-5 and V is TRBV6-6; D gene uncertain. The V end lost 6 bases, the J end lost 9 bases, and 12 bases lay between the germline ends. Germline V gene sequence: CDR1 MNHNY, CDR2 SVGAGI (reference sequence). The length of the CDR3 is 12 residues. CDR3: CASRSQDRPQHF. In DNA form, the CDR3 reads TGTGCCAGCAGATCGCAGGATCGGCCCCAGCATTTT.

The CDR3 DNA follows: TGCGCCAGCAGCTTGGTCTCGGCGGTAGGGGACACTGAAGCTTTCTTT. Translation gives CASSLVSAVGDTEAFF. V and J are TRBV5-1 and TRBJ1-1; the D gene is possibly TRBD1 (5 bases). Between the trimmed V and J ends, which lost 0 bases and 3 bases, there was a span of 15 bases. Germline V gene lookup returns CDR1 SGHRS and CDR2 YFSETQ. The CDR3 extends over 16 amino acids.